One sample yielded the 20 T cell receptor beta chains listed below, sequenced in a study of Tregs in tolerant kidney transplant recipients. Using immunoSEQ multiplex PCR, the repertoire was profiled, and TCRdb retains in-frame clones only, with some absent. The sample records fewer than 80,000 clones, 95% to 98% being singletons. The sample consisted of CD4+ T cells from blood, taken before the transplant. All receptors derive from a human donor who received a combined kidney and bone marrow transplant.

Worth noting for this clone: The sample contains more than one DNA sequence encoding this CDR3. This rearrangement joins TRBV5-1 to TRBJ2-5; 7 nucleotides line up with TRBD1. Germline loops: CDR1 SGHRS, CDR2 YFSETQ. CDR3 size: 15 residues. The junction had 8 bases not matched to a gene; V was cut back by 4 bases and J by 2 bases. CDR3 sequence reads: CASSTGLTGQETQYF. The CDR3 DNA reads as TGCGCCAGCAGCACAGGGTTGACAGGGCAAGAGACCCAGTACTTC.

The J gene is TRBJ2-7, the V gene TRBV29-1; 10 bases map to TRBD1. V was pared by 8 bases and J by 6 bases, with 7 bases of the junction left unmatched. Germline values: CDR1 SQVTM, CDR2 ANQGSEA. This CDR3 spans 12 amino acids. For the CDR3, the DNA is TGCAGCTTTCGGACAGGGGGTAGCGAGCAGTACTTC. Its protein is CSFRTGGSEQYF.

The CDR3 DNA sequence: TGTGCCAGCAGCTTAGCCGGGAGTGTGGGGACCGGGGAGCTGTTTTTT. Translated: CASSLAGSVGTGELFF. This rearrangement joins TRBV7-2 to TRBJ2-2; possible D gene TRBD2, 6 bases. Per germline, CDR1 SGHTA and CDR2 FQGNSA. CDR3 length equals 16 residues. V lost 0 bases and J 5 bases, leaving 13 bases between the germline ends.

The rearrangement joins TRBV25-1 to TRBJ2-5, with TRBD1 matching 8 bases. CDR3 length equals 13 residues. Germline V gives CDR1 MGHDK, CDR2 SYGVNS. With 5 bases clipped from V and 7 bases from J, the junction kept 6 bases outside the gene matches. CDR3 protein: CASSKQGVGTQYF. CDR3 bases: TGTGCCAGCAGTAAACAGGGGGTAGGGACCCAGTACTTC.

The chain is built from TRBV11-3 and TRBJ1-1, with D possibly being TRBD1 (5 bases). The CDR3 has 14 amino acids. V was trimmed by 5 bases and J by 6 bases, leaving 16 bases between them. Per germline, CDR1 SGHNT and CDR2 YENEEA. The CDR3 sequence is CASSPITQVPEAFF. CDR3 bases: TGTGCCAGCAGCCCCATCACACAGGTTCCTGAAGCTTTCTTT.

This chain joins TRBV7-3 and TRBJ1-1, with D hard to call. Trimming took 2 bases from V and 0 from J, leaving 4 bases between them. CDR3 length: 13 amino acids. The V gene's germline CDR1 is SGHTA and CDR2 FQGTGA. This chain's CDR3 is CASSLEVNTEAFF. CDR3 nucleotides: TGTGCCAGCAGCTTAGAGGTGAACACTGAAGCTTTCTTT.

The chain combines TRBV7-6 with TRBJ1-3; D is ambiguous. Germline V gene sequence: CDR1 SGHVS, CDR2 FNYEAQ. The CDR3 consists of 16 residues. V lost 6 bases to trimming and J lost 0 bases, with 15 bases between them. Here the CDR3 reads CASSITHLDSGNTIYF. In nucleotides, the CDR3 is TGTGCCAGCAGTATAACACATCTCGACTCTGGAAACACCATATATTTT.

This clone was seen only once. V usage is TRBV4-1 and J usage is TRBJ1-5, with no clear D. Germline V CDR1 and CDR2: MGHRA, YSYEKL. CDR3 size: 15 residues. V dropped 0 bases and J dropped 6 bases, with 12 bases sitting between them. In DNA, the CDR3 is TGCGCCAGCAGCCAAGAACCGGACTGGCGTCAGCCCCAGCATTTT. It is translated as CASSQEPDWRQPQHF.

The chain couples TRBV5-4 to TRBJ2-3, with TRBD2 matching over 8 bases. V lost 2 bases, J lost 4 bases, and 3 bases stayed unmatched. The CDR3 is 14 residues long. Germline lookup yields CDR1 SGHNT and CDR2 YYREEE (reference sequence). DNA for the CDR3: TGTGCCAGCAGCTTAGGACTAGCATCAGATACGCAGTATTTT. Protein sequence: CASSLGLASDTQYF.

The chain joins TRBV4-3 to TRBJ1-5; 10 positions match TRBD1. The CDR3 covers 14 residues. Germline-derived CDR1 and CDR2 are LGHNA and YSLEER. V gave up 2 bases and J gave up 6 bases; unmatched junction bases: 1. The CDR3 DNA sequence: TGCGCCAGCAGCCAAAGGGACAGGGGTCAGCCCCAGCATTTT. Its protein is CASSQRDRGQPQHF.

In this sample, this clone turned up once. The chain carries TRBV7-2 and TRBJ2-7; 8 nucleotides line up with TRBD1. CDR3 length equals 15 residues. V was clipped by 2 bases and J by 2 bases; unmatched bases: 5. Germline V gene data show CDR1 as SGHTA and CDR2 as FQGNSA. Here the CDR3 reads CASSLQGAKAYEQYF. DNA of the CDR3: TGTGCCAGCAGCTTACAGGGGGCCAAAGCCTACGAGCAGTACTTC.

V gene TRBV5-1 combines with J gene TRBJ2-5; tentatively, D is TRBD2 (5 bases). The length of the CDR3 is 15 residues. The V and J ends lost 5 bases and 5 bases respectively, with 19 bases between them. CDR1 SGHRS and CDR2 YFSETQ come from the germline V gene. The DNA of the CDR3 is TGCGCCAGCAGGGCTTCCTTAGCGTACCTGGAGACCCAGTACTTC. This gives the protein CASRASLAYLETQYF.

V usage is TRBV5-1 and J usage is TRBJ1-1, with D possibly TRBD1 on 5 matching bases. This CDR3 has 19 amino acids. Looked up from germline, CDR1 is SGHRS and CDR2 is YFSETQ. Trimming left V 1 base short and J 1 base short, with 23 bases between. DNA for the CDR3: TGCGCCAGCAGCTTGTCCCCGTTCAGGGTGTTATTTAGGAACACTGAAGCTTTCTTT. It translates to CASSLSPFRVLFRNTEAFF. Using reference TRBV5-1 and TRBJ1-1 for the parts outside the CDR3, the full variable domain is KAGVTQTPRYLIKTRGQQVTLSCSPISGHRSVSWYQQTPGQGLQFLFEYFSETQRNKGNFPGRFSGRQFSNSRSEMNVSTLELGDSALYLCASSLSPFRVLFRNTEAFFGQGTRLTVV.

This chain uses TRBV30 with TRBJ2-7; weak D call: TRBD2 (6 bases). The germline V and J ends were trimmed by 0 bases and 5 bases, with 14 bases remaining between them. This CDR3 has 14 amino acids. From germline, CDR1 is GTSNPN and CDR2 SVGIG (reference sequence). The CDR3 region has the DNA TGTGCCTGGAGTGTAAGGAGGGTTTCGGACGAGCAGTACTTC. Translated, it gives CAWSVRRVSDEQYF.

J is TRBJ1-2 and V is TRBV5-4, with 7 bases that match TRBD1. Trimming removed 0 bases from V and 5 bases from J; junction bases left unmatched: 7. In germline, CDR1 is SGHNT, CDR2 YYREEE (reference sequence). This CDR3 comprises 15 residues. DNA for the CDR3: TGTGCCAGCAGCTTGGCCTCGGGACAGAGTTATGGCTACACCTTC. Translated, it gives CASSLASGQSYGYTF.

V is TRBV27 and J is TRBJ1-3; perhaps TRBD1 as D (5 bases). V was clipped by 5 bases and J by 5 bases, with 13 bases between them. The CDR3 contains 14 residues. CDR1 is MNHEY and CDR2 is SMNVEV in the germline V gene (reference sequence). CDR3 amino acids: CASSRSGGRNTIYF. The CDR3 bases are TGTGCCAGCAGTCGAAGCGGGGGAAGAAACACCATATATTTT.

This rearrangement joins TRBV29-1 to TRBJ1-1, with D unclear. The CDR3 is made up of 13 amino acids. Germline loops: CDR1 SQVTM, CDR2 ANQGSEA. Trimming removed 7 bases from V and 2 bases from J, with 14 bases in between. The CDR3 nucleotides are TGCAGCGGCCTTACAGACCTCAACACTGAAGCTTTCTTT. Protein sequence: CSGLTDLNTEAFF.

J is TRBJ1-5 and V is TRBV28, with D possibly TRBD1 on 6 matching bases. The CDR3 sequence is 14 residues long. CDR1 and CDR2 from the germline V gene are MDHEN and SYDVKM. Trimming removed 0 bases from V and 7 bases from J, with 10 bases in between. The DNA for the CDR3 is TGTGCCAGCAGTTTATGCAGGGGAATCCAGCCCCAGCATTTT. Amino acids: CASSLCRGIQPQHF.

The table lists this clone with a count of one. The V gene is TRBV2, the J gene TRBJ1-3, with D possibly being TRBD1 (6 bases). Trimming removed 4 bases from V and 8 bases from J, with 15 bases in between. The length of the CDR3 is 14 residues. Germline V gene data show CDR1 as SNHLY and CDR2 as FYNNEI. This CDR3 reads CASSGVRGSDTIYF. The CDR3 DNA sequence: TGTGCCAGCAGTGGAGTAAGGGGGAGCGACACCATATATTTT.

This chain uses TRBV11-2 with TRBJ2-5; TRBD2 matches at 11 bases. Germline V lookup: CDR1 SGHAT, CDR2 FQNNGV. J was trimmed by 5 bases and V by 1 base; bases with no gene match: 3. The CDR3 loop spans 15 amino acids. The chain's CDR3 is CASSLVAGGPETQYF. Here the CDR3 DNA reads TGTGCCAGCAGCTTAGTAGCGGGAGGGCCTGAGACCCAGTACTTC.